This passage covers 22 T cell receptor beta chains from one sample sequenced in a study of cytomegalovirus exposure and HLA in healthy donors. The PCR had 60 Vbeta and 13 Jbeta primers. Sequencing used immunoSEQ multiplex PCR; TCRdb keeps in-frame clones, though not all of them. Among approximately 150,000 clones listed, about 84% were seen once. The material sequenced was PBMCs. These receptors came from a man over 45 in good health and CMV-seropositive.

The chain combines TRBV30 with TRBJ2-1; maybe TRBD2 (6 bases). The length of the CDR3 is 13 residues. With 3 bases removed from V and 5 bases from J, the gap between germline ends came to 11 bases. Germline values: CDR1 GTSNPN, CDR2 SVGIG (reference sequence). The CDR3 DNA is TGTGCCTGGAGCCTCCGGAGGGACAATGAGCAGTTCTTC. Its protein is CAWSLRRDNEQFF.

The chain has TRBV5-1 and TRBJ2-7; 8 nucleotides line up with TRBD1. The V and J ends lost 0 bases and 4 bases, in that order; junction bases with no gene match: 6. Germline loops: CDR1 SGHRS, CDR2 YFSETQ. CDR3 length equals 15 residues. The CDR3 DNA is TGCGCCAGCAGCTTGGTGGCCCAGGGGGCTTACGAGCAGTACTTC. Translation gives CASSLVAQGAYEQYF.

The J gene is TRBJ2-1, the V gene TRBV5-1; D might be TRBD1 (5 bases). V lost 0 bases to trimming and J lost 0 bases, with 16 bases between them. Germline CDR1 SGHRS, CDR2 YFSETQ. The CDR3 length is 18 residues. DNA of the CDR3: TGCGCCAGCAGCTTGGTCCCTCCCAGGGTTAGCTCCTACAATGAGCAGTTCTTC. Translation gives CASSLVPPRVSSYNEQFF.

The DNA for the CDR3 is TGTGCCAGCGGCGACAGGGGTGTTCGTGAAACTGAAGCTTTCTTT. It specifies CASGDRGVRETEAFF. The chain carries TRBV11-2 and TRBJ1-1; 8 bases are shared with TRBD1. Germline V gene lookup returns CDR1 SGHAT and CDR2 FQNNGV. This CDR3 comprises 15 residues. V trimming: 8 bases; J trimming: 5 bases; junction bases outside the gene matches: 13.

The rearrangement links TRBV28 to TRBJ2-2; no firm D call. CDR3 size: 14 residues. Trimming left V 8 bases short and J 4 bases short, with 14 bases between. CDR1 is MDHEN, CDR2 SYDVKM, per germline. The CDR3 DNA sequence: TGTGCCAGCGCCGAACAGACCGTCACCGGGGAGCTGTTTTTT. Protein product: CASAEQTVTGELFF.

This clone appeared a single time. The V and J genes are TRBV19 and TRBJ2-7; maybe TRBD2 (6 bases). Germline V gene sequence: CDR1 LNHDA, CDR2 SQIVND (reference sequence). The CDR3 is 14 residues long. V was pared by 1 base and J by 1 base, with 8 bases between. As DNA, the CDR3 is TGTGCCAGTAGTATAGTGGGGGGATCCTACGAGCAGTACTTC. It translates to CASSIVGGSYEQYF.

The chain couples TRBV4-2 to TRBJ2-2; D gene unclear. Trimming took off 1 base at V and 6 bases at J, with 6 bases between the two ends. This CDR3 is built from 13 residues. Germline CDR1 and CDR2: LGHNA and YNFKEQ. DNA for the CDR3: TGTGCCAGCAGCCAAGTGAGGTCCGGGGAGCTGTTTTTT. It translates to CASSQVRSGELFF.

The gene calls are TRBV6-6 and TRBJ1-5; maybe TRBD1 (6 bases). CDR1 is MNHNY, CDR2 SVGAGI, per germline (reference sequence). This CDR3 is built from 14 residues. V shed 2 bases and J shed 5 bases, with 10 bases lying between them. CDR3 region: CASSYHRDHQPQHF. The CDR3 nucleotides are TGTGCCAGCAGTTACCACAGGGATCATCAGCCCCAGCATTTT.

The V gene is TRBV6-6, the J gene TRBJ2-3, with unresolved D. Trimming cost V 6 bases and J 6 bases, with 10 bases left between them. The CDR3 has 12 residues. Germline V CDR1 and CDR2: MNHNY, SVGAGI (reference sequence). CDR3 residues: CASSPLSDTQYF. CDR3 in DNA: TGTGCCAGCAGCCCCCTCTCGGATACGCAGTATTTT.

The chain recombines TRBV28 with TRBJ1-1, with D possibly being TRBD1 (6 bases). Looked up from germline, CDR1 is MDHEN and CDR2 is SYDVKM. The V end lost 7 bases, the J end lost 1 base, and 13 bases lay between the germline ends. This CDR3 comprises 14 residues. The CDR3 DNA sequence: TGTGCCAGCAACATCCAGGGACAGAACACTGAAGCTTTCTTT. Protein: CASNIQGQNTEAFF.

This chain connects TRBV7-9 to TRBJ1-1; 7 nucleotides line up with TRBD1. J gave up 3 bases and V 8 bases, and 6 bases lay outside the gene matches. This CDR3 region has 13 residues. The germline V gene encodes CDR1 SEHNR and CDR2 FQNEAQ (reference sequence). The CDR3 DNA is TGTGCCAGCGAGGGGGCCAGCTACACTGAAGCTTTCTTT. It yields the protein CASEGASYTEAFF.

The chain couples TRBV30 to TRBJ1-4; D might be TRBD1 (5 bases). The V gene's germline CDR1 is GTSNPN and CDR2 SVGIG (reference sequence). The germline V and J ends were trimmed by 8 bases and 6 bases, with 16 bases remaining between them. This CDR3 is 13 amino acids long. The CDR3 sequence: CALSGGTHEKLFF. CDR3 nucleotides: TGTGCCCTATCGGGGGGGACGCATGAAAAACTGTTTTTT. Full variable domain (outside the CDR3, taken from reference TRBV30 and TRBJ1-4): SQTIHQWPATLVQPVGSPLSLECTVEGTSNPNLYWYRQAAGRGLQLLFYSVGIGQISSEVPQNLSASRPQDRQFILSSKKLLLSDSGFYLCALSGGTHEKLFFGSGTQLSVL.

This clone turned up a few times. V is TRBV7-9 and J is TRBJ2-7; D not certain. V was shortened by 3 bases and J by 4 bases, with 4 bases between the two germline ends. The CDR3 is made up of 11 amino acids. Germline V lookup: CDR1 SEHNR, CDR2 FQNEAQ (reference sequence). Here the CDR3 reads CASSFRYEQYF. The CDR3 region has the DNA TGTGCCAGCAGCTTCCGGTACGAGCAGTACTTC.

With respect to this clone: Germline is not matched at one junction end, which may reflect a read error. The CDR3 is CASGYSGQGALGGYTF. The CDR3 coding sequence is TGTGCCAGCGGTTACTCGGGGCAGGGGGCGCTGGGTGGCTACACCTTC. The V gene is TRBV6-6, the J gene TRBJ1-2; TRBD1 matches 8 bases. The CDR3 covers 16 residues. Germline CDR1 reads MNHNY; CDR2 reads SVGAGI (reference sequence).

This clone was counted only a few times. CDR3 coding DNA: TGTGCCGCAGGGAAGACAGGGGAGACTGAAGCTTTCTTT. Amino acids: CAAGKTGETEAFF. The V gene is TRBV7-9, the J gene TRBJ1-1, with 8 bases fitting TRBD1. The CDR3 spans 13 residues. Germline V lookup: CDR1 SEHNR, CDR2 FQNEAQ (reference sequence). V lost 11 bases and J lost 5; bases outside the gene matches: 10.

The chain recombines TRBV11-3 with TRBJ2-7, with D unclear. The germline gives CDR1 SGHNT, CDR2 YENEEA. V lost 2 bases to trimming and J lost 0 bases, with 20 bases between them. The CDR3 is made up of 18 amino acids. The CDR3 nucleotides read TGTGCCAGCAGCTTATTCCCACGGGTTTCCCGCATCTCCTACGAGCAGTACTTC. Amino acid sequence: CASSLFPRVSRISYEQYF. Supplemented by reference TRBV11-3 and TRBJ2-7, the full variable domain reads EAGVVQSPRYKIIEKKQPVAFWCNPISGHNTLYWYLQNLGQGPELLIRYENEEAVDDSQLPKDRFSAERLKGVDSTLKIQPAELGDSAVYLCASSLFPRVSRISYEQYFGPGTRLTVT.

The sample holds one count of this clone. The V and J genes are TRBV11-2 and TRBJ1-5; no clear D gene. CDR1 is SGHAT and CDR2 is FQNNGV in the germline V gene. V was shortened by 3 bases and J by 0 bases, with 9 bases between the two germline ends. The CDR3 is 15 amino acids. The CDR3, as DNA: TGTGCCAGCAGCTTGGCAGGATATAGCAATCAGCCCCAGCATTTT. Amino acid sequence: CASSLAGYSNQPQHF. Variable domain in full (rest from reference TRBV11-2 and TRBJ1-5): EAGVAQSPRYKIIEKRQSVAFWCNPISGHATLYWYQQILGQGPKLLIQFQNNGVVDDSQLPKDRFSAERLKGVDSTLKIQPAKLEDSAVYLCASSLAGYSNQPQHFGDGTRLSIL.

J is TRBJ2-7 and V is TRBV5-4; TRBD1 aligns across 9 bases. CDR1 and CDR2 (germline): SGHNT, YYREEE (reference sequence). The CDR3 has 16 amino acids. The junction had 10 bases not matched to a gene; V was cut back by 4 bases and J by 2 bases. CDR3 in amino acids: CASSRPGQGSTYEQYF. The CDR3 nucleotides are TGTGCCAGCAGCAGACCCGGACAGGGGTCAACCTACGAGCAGTACTTC. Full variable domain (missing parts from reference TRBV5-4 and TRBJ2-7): ETGVTQSPTHLIKTRGQQVTLRCSSQSGHNTVSWYQQALGQGPQFIFQYYREEENGRGNFPPRFSGLQFPNYSSELNVNALELDDSALYLCASSRPGQGSTYEQYFGPGTRLTVT.

CDR3: CASSKPWTGLDGKLFF. The CDR3 DNA sequence: TGTGCCAGCAGCAAACCTTGGACAGGCCTCGATGGGAAACTGTTTTTT. The V call is TRBV21-1, the J call TRBJ1-4; the D segment call TRBD1 is taken from the table without a DNA check. TRBV21-1 is listed as a pseudogene. This CDR3 comprises 16 residues.

This chain's CDR3 is CASRLGTTYNEQFF. The CDR3, as DNA: TGTGCCAGCAGACTCGGGACTACGTACAATGAGCAGTTCTTC. The chain combines TRBV27 with TRBJ2-1; TRBD2 matches 7 bases. CDR1 is MNHEY and CDR2 is SMNVEV in the germline V gene (reference sequence). J gave up 4 bases and V 6 bases, and 6 bases lay outside the gene matches. The CDR3 runs 14 residues.

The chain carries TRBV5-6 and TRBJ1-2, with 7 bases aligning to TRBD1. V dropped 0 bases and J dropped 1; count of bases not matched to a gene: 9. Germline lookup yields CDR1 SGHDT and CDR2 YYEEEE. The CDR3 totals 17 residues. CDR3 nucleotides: TGTGCCAGCAGCTTGGGAGTCAGGGGGTTATTTAACTATGGCTACACCTTC. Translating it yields CASSLGVRGLFNYGYTF.

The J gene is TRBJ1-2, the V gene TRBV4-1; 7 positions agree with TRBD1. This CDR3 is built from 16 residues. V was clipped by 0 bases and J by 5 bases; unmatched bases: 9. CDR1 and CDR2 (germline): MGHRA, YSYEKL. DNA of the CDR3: TGCGCCAGCAGCCAAGATCGGCCAGGGGGACGGTATGGCTACACCTTC. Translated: CASSQDRPGGRYGYTF.